What follows are 4 T cell receptor beta chains derived from one specimen sequenced in a study of response to subunit inactivated influenza vaccine. TCRdb re-analysed the RT-PCR reads in MiXCR, keeping a single row per CDR3 protein. The table records about 610,000 distinct CDR3 sequences, around 13% of them present only once. Sequenced here: PBMCs from blood, sampled approximately 13 days after vaccination. The receptors come from a man aged 50-60 years who received an inactivated influenza vaccine.

This clonotype was recorded at least ten times. The chain links TRBV7-2 to TRBJ2-1; no definite D call. Deletions cut 1 base from V and 0 bases from J, with 4 bases between. Germline lookup yields CDR1 SGHTA and CDR2 FQGNSA. The length of the CDR3 is 14 residues. CDR3 region: CASSLVGSYNEQFF. In nucleotides, the CDR3 is TGTGCCAGCAGCTTAGTTGGCTCCTACAATGAGCAGTTCTTC.

This clonotype was found many times. The V gene is TRBV11-2, the J gene TRBJ2-2; 11 nucleotides align to TRBD1. The CDR3 is 15 residues long. CDR1 SGHAT and CDR2 FQNNGV come from the germline V gene. Trimming removed 6 bases from V and 6 bases from J; junction bases left unmatched: 6. The CDR3 sequence: CASRRTGGASGELFF. The CDR3 bases are TGTGCCAGCAGACGGACAGGGGGCGCATCCGGGGAGCTGTTTTTT.

The sample holds a few counts of this clonotype. CDR3 amino acids: CASSLRRERYF. The CDR3 nucleotides are TGTGCCAGCAGTTTACGGCGGGAGCGGTATTTT. This rearrangement joins TRBV12-3 or TRBV12-4 to TRBJ2-3, with TRBD2 matching 7 bases. The CDR3 is 11 amino acids. V was pared by 2 bases and J by 14 bases, with 4 bases of the junction left unmatched.

This clonotype was detected ten times or more. V is TRBV7-9 and J is TRBJ2-7, with TRBD1 identical over 9 bases. The CDR3 is 15 residues long. CDR1 is SEHNR and CDR2 is FQNEAQ in the germline V gene (reference sequence). J was trimmed by 4 bases and V by 4 bases; bases with no gene match: 8. DNA for the CDR3: TGTGCCAGCAGCTCTTACAGGGGGCGCTCATACGAGCAGTACTTC. The encoded protein is CASSSYRGRSYEQYF.